These 14 T cell receptor beta chains were all obtained from the same sample, sequenced in a study of blood T cell repertoires in COVID-19 (dated by TCRdb to about 2020). The method was the immunoSEQ multiplex PCR assay. Imported from immuneACCESS, the table was reduced by TCRdb to in-frame sequences with V and J called. These copies leave out some clones; in studies compared against another copy, an unresolved V gene accounts for under half, and the cause of the remainder is not known. Here the sample has 50,000 to 60,000 clones; roughly 85% occur a single time. The ten largest clones take up roughly 13% of the sample. Material for sequencing was peripheral blood. These receptors all stem from a human donor in a cohort sampled during active COVID-19.

This clone was recorded once. V and J are TRBV6-6 and TRBJ2-1; 9 nucleotides align to TRBD2. The V gene end was trimmed by 5 bases and the J gene end by 10 bases; junction bases not matched to a gene: 3. Looked up from germline, CDR1 is MNHNY and CDR2 is SVGAGI (reference sequence). The CDR3 length is 12 residues. The CDR3 here is CASSTSGFEQFF. DNA for the CDR3: TGTGCCAGCAGTACTAGCGGGTTCGAGCAGTTCTTC.

This clone came up once. The chain is built from TRBV18 and TRBJ1-4, with D hard to call. The CDR3 is 14 amino acids. V lost 3 bases and J lost 7, with 12 bases in between. In germline, CDR1 is KGHSH, CDR2 LQKENI. The CDR3 sequence is CASSPWGEAEKLFF. In DNA, the CDR3 is TGTGCCAGCTCACCCTGGGGAGAGGCTGAAAAACTGTTTTTT.

V gene TRBV9 combines with J gene TRBJ1-2, with D perhaps matching TRBD1 (6 bases). The CDR3 consists of 15 residues. V gave up 1 base and J gave up 5 bases, with 15 bases separating them. Germline V gives CDR1 SGDLS, CDR2 YYNGEE. The CDR3 coding sequence is TGTGCCAGCAGCGTATCGGGGGGCTCGATTTATGGCTACACCTTC. It is translated as CASSVSGGSIYGYTF.

The chain employs TRBV6-6 and TRBJ2-5; 10 bases align to TRBD1. Germline assignment: CDR1 MNHNY and CDR2 SVGAGI (reference sequence). The ends lost 5 bases at V and 4 bases at J; junction bases unmatched: 4. CDR3 length: 14 residues. The CDR3: CASSPGQGGETQYF. For the CDR3, the DNA is TGTGCCAGCAGTCCCGGACAGGGGGGAGAGACCCAGTACTTC.

This clone turned up a few times. V and J are TRBV9 and TRBJ1-2, with D perhaps TRBD1 (6 bases). The CDR3 runs 13 residues. V lost 3 bases to trimming and J lost 5 bases, with 11 bases between them. Germline V gene data show CDR1 as SGDLS and CDR2 as YYNGEE. DNA for the CDR3: TGTGCCAGCAGCGCCGGGACAAGTTATGGCTACACCTTC. Amino acid sequence: CASSAGTSYGYTF.

The chain links TRBV28 to TRBJ2-5; 12 bases agree with TRBD2. This CDR3 comprises 20 residues. Germline V CDR1 and CDR2: MDHEN, SYDVKM. The V gene end was trimmed by 3 bases and the J gene end by 2 bases; junction bases not matched to a gene: 16. CDR3 in DNA: TGTGCCAGCAGTTTCCCCGGACTAGCGGGAATTTCTTTGCGGCAAGAGACCCAGTACTTC. Amino acid sequence: CASSFPGLAGISLRQETQYF.

The chain's CDR3 is CASSPGHGGQPYQETQYF. CDR3 coding DNA: TGTGCCAGCTCACCGGGACACGGCGGGCAACCGTACCAAGAGACCCAGTACTTC. The gene calls are TRBV18 and TRBJ2-5, with D perhaps TRBD1 (6 bases). The CDR3 spans 18 residues. Trimming pared 3 bases from V and 0 bases from J, leaving 20 bases between. In germline, CDR1 is KGHSH, CDR2 LQKENI.

The chain links TRBV9 to TRBJ2-3; TRBD1 might be the D (6 bases). CDR1 SGDLS and CDR2 YYNGEE come from the germline V gene. This CDR3 has 15 amino acids. Trimming cost V 6 bases and J 0 bases, with 14 bases left between them. CDR3 nucleotide sequence: TGTGCCAGCACTTTTGGGGGCACTAGCACAGATACGCAGTATTTT. This gives the protein CASTFGGTSTDTQYF.

The rearrangement uses TRBV5-5 and TRBJ1-2; TRBD1 matches at 7 bases. The germline gives CDR1 SGHKS, CDR2 YYEKEE (reference sequence). This CDR3 has 15 residues. With 4 bases clipped from V and 3 bases from J, the junction kept 9 bases outside the gene matches. For the CDR3, the DNA is TGTGCCAGCAGCCTACACAGGGGAACTTACTATGGCTACACCTTC. Translation gives CASSLHRGTYYGYTF.

The rearrangement joins TRBV5-1 to TRBJ1-3, with 7 bases identical to TRBD1. This CDR3 spans 14 amino acids. The germline V gene has CDR1 SGHRS and CDR2 YFSETQ. Germline trimming cut 4 bases from V and 2 bases from J; bases unmatched to any gene: 3. The CDR3, as DNA: TGCGCCAGCAGCATGGGGACAGCTGGAAACACCATATATTTT. Encoded protein: CASSMGTAGNTIYF.

V and J are TRBV6-2 or TRBV6-3 and TRBJ2-2; D gene ambiguous. The CDR3 has 13 residues. Trimming removed 2 bases at V and 6 bases at J, with 7 bases between. Germline CDR1 MNHEY, CDR2 SVGEGT. The CDR3 region is CASSYPVPGELFF. CDR3 DNA sequence: TGTGCCAGCAGTTACCCTGTTCCCGGGGAGCTGTTTTTT.

The chain has TRBV6-1 and TRBJ2-2; the D gene is possibly TRBD2 (6 bases). The V end was cut by 3 bases, the J end by 8 bases, with 13 bases between. This CDR3 region has 14 residues. Germline V gene data show CDR1 as MNHNS and CDR2 as SASEGT. For the CDR3, the DNA is TGTGCCAGCAGTGACCGACTAGGAGCGGGGGAGCTGTTTTTT. Its translation: CASSDRLGAGELFF.

The chain uses TRBV6-5 and TRBJ2-3; D unclear. There are 14 residues in the CDR3. Looked up from germline, CDR1 is MNHEY and CDR2 is SVGAGI. Trimming removed 6 bases from V and 0 bases from J, with 10 bases in between. CDR3 nucleotide sequence: TGTGCCAGCAGAACGACTCTGAGCACAGATACGCAGTATTTT. Translation: CASRTTLSTDTQYF.

The J gene is TRBJ1-5, the V gene TRBV5-6; 12 nucleotides match TRBD1. V lost 4 bases, J lost 6 bases, and 5 bases stayed unmatched. Germline V gene sequence: CDR1 SGHDT, CDR2 YYEEEE. This CDR3 is 15 amino acids long. This chain's CDR3 is CASSMGQGAVQPQHF. The CDR3 bases are TGTGCCAGCAGCATGGGACAGGGGGCCGTTCAGCCCCAGCATTTT. The full variable domain, its missing parts supplied by reference TRBV5-6 and TRBJ1-5, is DAGVTQSPTHLIKTRGQQVTLRCSPKSGHDTVSWYQQALGQGPQFIFQYYEEEERQRGNFPDRFSGHQFPNYSSELNVNALLLGDSALYLCASSMGQGAVQPQHFGDGTRLSIL.